This TCR beta chain was observed in a study of a mutant IDH1 vaccine in newly diagnosed glioma (dated by TCRdb to the early 2020s). About the study as a whole: Patients were given eight vaccinations, in weeks 1, 3, 5, 7, 11, 15, 19 and 23, which matched visits V03 through V10. Longitudinal TCRB deep sequencing was performed for some 25 treated patients wherever samples were available for exploratory analyses. Before enrollment, patients had received standard therapy of radiotherapy alone, temozolomide alone, or radiochemotherapy with temozolomide; most received the combination. Of the 30 to 35 patients who were treated, about 62% were male and about 40% were female, and the mean age was around 41 years. Peripheral blood samples were drawn at six visits, namely V03 (baseline), V05, V07, V10, V12 and V13. In the chemotherapy-containing groups, vaccination started alongside temozolomide cycles, whereas in patients who had radiotherapy alone it started 4-6 weeks after radiotherapy.

The sample holds a few counts of this clone. Its antigen is unknown. No base quality information exists; no much larger clone differs at one position. Libraries were built with the immunoSEQ multiplex PCR assay. Following the manufacturer's protocol, the hsTCRB Kit was used to amplify rearranged TCR beta chain sequences. An Illumina MiSeq was used to sequence the TCRB libraries. As for how the authors treated the data: The kit vendor's proprietary platform handled demultiplexing, trimming and gene mapping. TCRdb took over this immuneACCESS table, retaining in-frame rearrangements with V and J assigned. Such tables are incomplete; in checked studies, under half of the missing clones stem from an unresolved V gene, and the remainder is unexplained. V and J calls and clone size are copied from that table; D and trimming were computed from the DNA. This sample holds 35,000 to 45,000 clones; roughly 90% were observed only once. About 2.6% of the sample lies in the top ten.

Study-level results and caveats: Immune responses induced by the vaccine were seen in around 93% of patients across multiple MHC alleles. Pseudoprogression appeared unrelated to alterations in the top peripheral T cell clonotypes detected by TCRB sequencing. According to the authors, sample limitations meant that analyses of patient blood samples could not be reproduced. Availability determined which PBMC samples were chosen for TCRB deep sequencing.

Taken with the paper, the label for time point translates to: week 5, during vaccination. Each vaccine dose, consisting of 300 ug of a 20-mer mutant IDH1 peptide in Montanide, was administered subcutaneously with topical imiquimod. Donors had newly diagnosed WHO grade 3 or 4 IDH1-mutant astrocytomas with loss of nuclear ATRX. The samples were drawn from NOA16, a multicentre, single-arm, open-label phase I trial in Germany that tested a mutant IDH1 peptide vaccine in humans for the first time. Genomic DNA for TCRB sequencing was isolated from EDTA blood with the DNeasy Blood and Tissue Kit. V lost 3 bases and J lost 3 bases; the stretch between them is 6 bases long. The CDR3 contains 11 residues, cysteine and phenylalanine counted. Only CDR3 DNA is held: 33 bases, read in frame from base 1. In the germline V gene (reference sequence), CDR1 corresponds to DFQATT and CDR2 to SNEGSKA.

The sequencing used PBMCs, collected from a glioma patient whose treatment included an IDH1 peptide vaccine. This TCR was sampled from a man in his fifties or sixties with glioma. Recombination joined TRBV20-1 with TRBJ2-7; the D gene is perhaps TRBD1, from 5 matching bases. The DNA reads TGCAGTGCTAGTAGGGGCTACGAGCAGTACTTC. Its coded protein is CSASRGYEQYF.